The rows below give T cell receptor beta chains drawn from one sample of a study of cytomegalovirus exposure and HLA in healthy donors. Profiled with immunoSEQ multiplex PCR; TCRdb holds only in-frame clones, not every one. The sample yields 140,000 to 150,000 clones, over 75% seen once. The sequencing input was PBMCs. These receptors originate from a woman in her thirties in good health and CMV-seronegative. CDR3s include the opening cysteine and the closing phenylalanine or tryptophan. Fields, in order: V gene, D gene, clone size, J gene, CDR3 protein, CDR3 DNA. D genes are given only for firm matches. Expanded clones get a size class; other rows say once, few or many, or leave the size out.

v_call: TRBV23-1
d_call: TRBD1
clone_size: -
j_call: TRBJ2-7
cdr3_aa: CASSHPGTGAYEQYF
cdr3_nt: TGCGCCAGCAGTCACCCAGGGACAGGGGCCTACGAGCAGTACTTC

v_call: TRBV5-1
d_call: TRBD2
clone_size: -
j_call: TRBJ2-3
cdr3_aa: CASSERGSSPTDTQYF
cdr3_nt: TGCGCCAGCAGCGAGCGGGGGAGCTCCCCCACAGATACGCAGTATTTT

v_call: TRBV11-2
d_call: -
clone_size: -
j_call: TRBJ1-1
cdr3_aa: CASSLAGRDTEAFF
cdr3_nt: TGTGCCAGCAGCCTAGCCGGGCGGGACACTGAAGCTTTCTTT

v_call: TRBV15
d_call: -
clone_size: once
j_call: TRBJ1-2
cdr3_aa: CATSRDWAARGGYTF
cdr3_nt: TGTGCCACCAGCAGAGATTGGGCAGCCCGGGGTGGCTACACCTTC

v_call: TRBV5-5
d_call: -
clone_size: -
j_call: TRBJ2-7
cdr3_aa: CASSFLLSSYEQYF
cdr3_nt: TGTGCCAGCAGCTTCTTATTGAGCTCCTACGAGCAGTACTTC

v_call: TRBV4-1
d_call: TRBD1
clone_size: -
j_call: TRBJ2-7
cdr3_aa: CASSQGQGVSYEQYF
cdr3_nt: TGCGCCAGCAGCCAAGGACAGGGGGTATCCTACGAGCAGTACTTC

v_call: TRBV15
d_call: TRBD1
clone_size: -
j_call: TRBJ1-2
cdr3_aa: CATSRVGTGRPNYGYTF
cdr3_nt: TGTGCCACCAGCAGAGTAGGGACAGGGCGTCCTAACTATGGCTACACCTTC

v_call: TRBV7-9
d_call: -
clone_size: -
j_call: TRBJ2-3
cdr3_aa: CASSPRDSLSPSTDTQYF
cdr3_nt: TGTGCCAGCAGCCCGCGGGACAGTCTAAGTCCTAGCACAGATACGCAGTATTTT

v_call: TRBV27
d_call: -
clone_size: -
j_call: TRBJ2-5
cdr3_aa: CASSPKVGRRETQYF
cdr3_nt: TGTGCCAGCAGCCCAAAGGTGGGGCGCCGGGAGACCCAGTACTTC

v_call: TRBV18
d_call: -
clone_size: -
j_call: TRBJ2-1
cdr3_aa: CASSPVTTRFEQFF
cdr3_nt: TGTGCCAGCTCACCAGTGACTACGAGGTTTGAGCAGTTCTTC

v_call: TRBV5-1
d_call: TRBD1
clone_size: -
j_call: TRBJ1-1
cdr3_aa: CASSFGTGGSAEAFF
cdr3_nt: TGCGCCAGCAGCTTCGGGACAGGGGGCAGTGCTGAAGCTTTCTTT

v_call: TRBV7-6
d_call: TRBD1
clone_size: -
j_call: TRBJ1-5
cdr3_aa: CASSLRAGGEWGQPQHF
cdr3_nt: TGTGCCAGCAGCTTACGGGCAGGGGGTGAGTGGGGTCAGCCCCAGCATTTT

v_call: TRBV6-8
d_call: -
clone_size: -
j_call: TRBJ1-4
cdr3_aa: CASIIRGATNEKLFF
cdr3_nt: TGTGCCAGCATTATTAGGGGTGCAACTAATGAAAAACTGTTTTTT

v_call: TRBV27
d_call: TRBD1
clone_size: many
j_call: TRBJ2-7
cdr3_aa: CASAKRQGLLYEQYF
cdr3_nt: TGTGCCAGCGCGAAACGACAGGGCCTGCTCTACGAGCAGTACTTC

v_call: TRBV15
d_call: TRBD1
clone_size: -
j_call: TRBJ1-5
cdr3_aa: CATSRATGNSNQPQHF
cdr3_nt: TGTGCCACCAGCAGAGCGACAGGGAATAGCAATCAGCCCCAGCATTTT

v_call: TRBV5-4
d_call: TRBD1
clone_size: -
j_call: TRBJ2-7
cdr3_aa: CASSSRQGSYEQYF
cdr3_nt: TGTGCCAGCAGCTCACGACAGGGATCCTACGAGCAGTACTTC

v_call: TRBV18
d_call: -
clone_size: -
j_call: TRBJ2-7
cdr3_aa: CASSPAGRAHEQYF
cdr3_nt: TGTGCCAGCTCACCCGCGGGGCGCGCCCACGAGCAGTACTTC

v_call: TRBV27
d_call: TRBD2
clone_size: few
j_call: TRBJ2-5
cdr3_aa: CASSWIDGGAETQYF
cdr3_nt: TGTGCCAGCAGTTGGATTGACGGGGGGGCGGAGACCCAGTACTTC

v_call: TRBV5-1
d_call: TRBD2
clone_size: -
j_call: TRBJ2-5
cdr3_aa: CASSLAGGANQETQYF
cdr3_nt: TGCGCCAGCAGCTTGGCGGGGGGGGCAAATCAAGAGACCCAGTACTTC

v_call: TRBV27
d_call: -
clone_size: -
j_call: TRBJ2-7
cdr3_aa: CASSYNYEQYF
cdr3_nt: TGTGCCAGCAGTTATAACTACGAGCAGTACTTC

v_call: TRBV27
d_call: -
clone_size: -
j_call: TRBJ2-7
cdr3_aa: CASSRGQTYEQYF
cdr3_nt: TGTGCCAGCAGTAGGGGCCAAACCTACGAGCAGTACTTC

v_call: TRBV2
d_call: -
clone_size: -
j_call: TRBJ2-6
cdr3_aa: CASSGGPGANVLTF
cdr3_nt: TGTGCCAGCAGTGGAGGGCCTGGGGCCAACGTCCTGACTTTC

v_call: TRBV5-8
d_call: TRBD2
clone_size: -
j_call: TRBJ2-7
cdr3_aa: CASSLRSGRPHEQYF
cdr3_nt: TGTGCCAGCAGCTTGAGGAGCGGGAGGCCCCACGAGCAGTACTTC

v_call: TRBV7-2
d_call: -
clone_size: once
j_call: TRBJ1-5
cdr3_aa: CASSFMEGSSQPQHF
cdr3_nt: TGTGCCAGCAGCTTTATGGAGGGCTCGAGTCAGCCCCAGCATTTT

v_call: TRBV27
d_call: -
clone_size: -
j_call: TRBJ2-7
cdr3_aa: CASSLYAGNPYEQYF
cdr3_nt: TGTGCCAGCAGTTTATATGCAGGAAATCCCTACGAGCAGTACTTC

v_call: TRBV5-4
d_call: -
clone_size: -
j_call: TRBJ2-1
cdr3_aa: CASSFPRRDSKGDEQFF
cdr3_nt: TGTGCCAGCAGTTTTCCCCGACGGGACTCCAAAGGCGATGAGCAGTTCTTC

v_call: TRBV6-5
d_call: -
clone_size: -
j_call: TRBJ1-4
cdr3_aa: CASSYSYQPGEKLFF
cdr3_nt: TGTGCCAGCAGTTACTCGTACCAACCGGGGGAAAAACTGTTTTTT